The TCR beta chain under discussion was sequenced for a study of OX40 agonist ivuxolimab in advanced cancers. Study-level background: Recorded diagnoses for dose-escalation patients were hepatocellular carcinoma, melanoma, renal cell or head and neck cancer.

A remark on this clone: As yet, its antigen is unknown.

Broader study findings: Mean expanded clone counts were higher in CD8+ than CD4+ T cells. Dosing at 0.1 to 3.0 mg/kg was accompanied by clonal expansion of CD4+ and CD8+ blood T cells by week 6. Among the lowest levels of clonal expansion were found in partial responders at 0.1-3.0 mg/kg.

Using immunoSEQ multiplex PCR, the repertoire was profiled, and TCRdb retains in-frame clones only, with some absent. Altogether fewer than 60,000 clones are present, roughly nine tenths being singletons, with the ten largest covering around 15%. The germline CDR1 and CDR2 sequences are SEHNR and FQNEAQ (reference sequence). The V segment lost 4 bases and the J segment 3 bases; nucleotides outside the gene matches: 3. The CDR3 is 14 amino acids. This chain links TRBV7-9 with TRBJ1-1, with TRBD1 matching 9 bases. The sequence derives from an adult with an advanced solid tumor such as melanoma, head and neck, liver or kidney cancer. This specimen was CD4+ or CD8+ T cells sorted from blood, taken in a trial of the OX40 agonist ivuxolimab. The CDR3 loop reads CASSYRDRDTEAFF. Here the CDR3 DNA reads TGTGCCAGCAGCTACCGGGACAGGGACACTGAAGCTTTCTTT.